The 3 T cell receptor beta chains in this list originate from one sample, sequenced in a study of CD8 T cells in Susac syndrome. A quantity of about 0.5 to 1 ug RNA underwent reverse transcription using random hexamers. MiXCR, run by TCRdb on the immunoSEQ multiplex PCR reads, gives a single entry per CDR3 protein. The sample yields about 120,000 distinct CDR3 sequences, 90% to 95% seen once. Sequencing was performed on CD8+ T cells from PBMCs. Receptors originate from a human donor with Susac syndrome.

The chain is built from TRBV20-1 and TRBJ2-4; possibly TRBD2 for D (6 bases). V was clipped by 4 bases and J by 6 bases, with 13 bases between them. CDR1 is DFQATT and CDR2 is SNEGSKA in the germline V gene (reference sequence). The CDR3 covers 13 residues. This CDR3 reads CSATAGFGNIQYF. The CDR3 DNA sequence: TGCAGTGCTACTGCGGGGTTCGGAAACATTCAGTACTTC.

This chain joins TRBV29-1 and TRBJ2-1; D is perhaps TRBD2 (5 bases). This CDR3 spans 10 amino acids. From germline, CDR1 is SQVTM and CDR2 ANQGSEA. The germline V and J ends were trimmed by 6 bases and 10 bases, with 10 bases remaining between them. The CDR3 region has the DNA TGCAGCGTAGAGTGGGAGGAGCAGTTCTTC. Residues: CSVEWEEQFF.

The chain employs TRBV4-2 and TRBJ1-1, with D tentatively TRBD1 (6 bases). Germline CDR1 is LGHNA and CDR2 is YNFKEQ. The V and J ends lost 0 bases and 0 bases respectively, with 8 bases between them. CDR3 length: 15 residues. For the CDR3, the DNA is TGTGCCAGCAGCCAAGAGGCAGGGGTGAACACTGAAGCTTTCTTT. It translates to CASSQEAGVNTEAFF.